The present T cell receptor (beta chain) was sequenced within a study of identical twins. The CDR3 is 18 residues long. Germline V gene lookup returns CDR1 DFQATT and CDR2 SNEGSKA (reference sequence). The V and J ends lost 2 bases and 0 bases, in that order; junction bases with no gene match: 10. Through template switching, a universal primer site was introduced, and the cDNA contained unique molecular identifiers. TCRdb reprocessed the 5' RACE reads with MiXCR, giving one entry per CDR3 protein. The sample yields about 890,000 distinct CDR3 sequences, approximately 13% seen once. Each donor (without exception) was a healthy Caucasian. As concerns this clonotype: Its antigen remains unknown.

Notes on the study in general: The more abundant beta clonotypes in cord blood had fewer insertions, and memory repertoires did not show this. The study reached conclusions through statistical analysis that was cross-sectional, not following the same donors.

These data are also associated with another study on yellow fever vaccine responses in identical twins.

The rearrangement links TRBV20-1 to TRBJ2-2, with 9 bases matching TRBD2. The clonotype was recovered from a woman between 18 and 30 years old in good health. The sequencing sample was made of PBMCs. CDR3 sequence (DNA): TGCAGTGCTAGAAAAACTAGCGGGTTCTTCGCGAACACCGGGGAGCTGTTTTTT. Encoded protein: CSARKTSGFFANTGELFF.